The 31 T cell receptor beta chains given below trace back to one sample, sequenced in a study of blood T cell repertoires in COVID-19. This table comes from immunoSEQ multiplex PCR, and its TCRdb copy is limited to in-frame clones, with some not included. The data hold about 200,000 clones, with 70% to 85% observed a single time. The sample taken for sequencing was peripheral blood. Source of these receptors: a human donor with acute or convalescent COVID-19. The donor label of this sample is uncertain.

J is TRBJ1-1 and V is TRBV9, with TRBD1 matching over 9 bases. V lost 4 bases to trimming and J lost 0 bases; unmatched junction nucleotides: 10. This CDR3 has 17 residues. Germline V lookup: CDR1 SGDLS, CDR2 YYNGEE. The CDR3 nucleotides are TGTGCCAGCAGCCCCGAAGGGACAGGGAGCATGAACACTGAAGCTTTCTTT. Translation: CASSPEGTGSMNTEAFF.

The CDR3 nucleotides are TGTGCCAGCAGACTAGCGGGAGTGGGCGAGCAGTACTTC. It yields the protein CASRLAGVGEQYF. The V and J genes are TRBV6-1 and TRBJ2-7; 11 bases are shared with TRBD2. V was clipped by 6 bases and J by 6 bases; unmatched bases: 4. The CDR3 has 13 residues. CDR1 is MNHNS, CDR2 SASEGT, per germline.

The chain links TRBV5-4 to TRBJ2-5; 7 nucleotides match TRBD1. This CDR3 contains 15 residues. CDR1 and CDR2 (germline): SGHNT, YYREEE (reference sequence). Losses at the gene ends were 4 bases for V and 5 bases for J; bases not matched to a gene: 11. The CDR3 nucleotides are TGTGCCAGCAGCGCCCAACAGGGGATCGTGGAGACCCAGTACTTC. Translation gives CASSAQQGIVETQYF.

V is TRBV9 and J is TRBJ2-3; the match to TRBD2 covers 10 bases. CDR3 size: 16 residues. The germline V gene has CDR1 SGDLS and CDR2 YYNGEE. Unmatched junction bases numbered 6, after V lost 0 bases and J lost 5 bases. CDR3 residues: CASSVAEREGQDTQYF. The CDR3 coding sequence is TGTGCCAGCAGCGTAGCTGAGCGGGAGGGCCAAGATACGCAGTATTTT.

The chain links TRBV7-7 to TRBJ2-5; 7 nucleotides match TRBD2. Germline V gives CDR1 SSHAT, CDR2 FNYEAQ (reference sequence). The V and J ends lost 6 bases and 4 bases, in that order; junction bases with no gene match: 2. This CDR3 comprises 12 residues. The CDR3 reads CASSSSGETQYF. In DNA form, the CDR3 reads TGTGCCAGCAGTTCTAGCGGAGAGACCCAGTACTTC.

The rearrangement joins TRBV7-9 to TRBJ2-7; the match to TRBD1 covers 10 bases. The CDR3 spans 16 residues. CDR1 is SEHNR, CDR2 FQNEAQ, per germline (reference sequence). V lost 4 bases, J lost 2 bases, and 8 bases stayed unmatched. The CDR3 protein is CASSYPVGTGAYEQYF. CDR3 nucleotide sequence: TGTGCCAGCAGCTACCCCGTCGGGACAGGGGCCTACGAGCAGTACTTC.

The chain has TRBV2 and TRBJ2-1; 7 bases map to TRBD2. The V gene's germline CDR1 is SNHLY and CDR2 FYNNEI. Trimming removed 7 bases from V and 10 bases from J; junction bases left unmatched: 10. The CDR3 loop spans 13 amino acids. CDR3 protein: CASIYSGIGEQFF. CDR3 bases: TGTGCCAGCATCTACAGCGGGATAGGGGAGCAGTTCTTC.

The rearrangement uses TRBV11-3 and TRBJ2-3; D gene uncertain. This CDR3 contains 13 residues. Per the germline V gene, CDR1 is SGHNT and CDR2 is YENEEA. The V end was cut by 0 bases, the J end by 2 bases, with 3 bases between. The CDR3 DNA sequence: TGTGCCAGCAGCTTAGACTCCACAGATACGCAGTATTTT. Translating it yields CASSLDSTDTQYF.

J is TRBJ1-1 and V is TRBV18; D is perhaps TRBD1 (6 bases). Deletions cut 2 bases from V and 1 base from J, with 11 bases between. The CDR3 length is 15 residues. CDR1 and CDR2 (germline): KGHSH, LQKENI. The CDR3 DNA reads TGTGCCAGCTCACCAGGGGCGGACAGGAACACTGAAGCTTTCTTT. Translating it yields CASSPGADRNTEAFF.

V gene TRBV6-5 combines with J gene TRBJ2-1; the match to TRBD1 covers 9 bases. The ends lost 2 bases at V and 6 bases at J; junction bases unmatched: 5. The CDR3 contains 15 residues. Germline CDR1 MNHEY, CDR2 SVGAGI. CDR3 DNA sequence: TGTGCCAGCAGTTACCTACAGGGGGCCCTCAATGAGCAGTTCTTC. It is translated as CASSYLQGALNEQFF.

The chain has TRBV27 and TRBJ2-3; 10 bases align to TRBD1. Per the germline V gene, CDR1 is MNHEY and CDR2 is SMNVEV (reference sequence). This CDR3 region has 17 residues. Trimming took 1 base from V and 4 from J; bases not matched to a gene: 8. CDR3 nucleotides: TGTGCCAGCAGTTTATTAAAGGGACAGGGGATCGCAGATACGCAGTATTTT. Its translation: CASSLLKGQGIADTQYF.

As to this clone: A much larger clonotype is one base distant, so this may be a read error. This specimen includes other DNA sequences encoding the same CDR3. The chain links TRBV30 to TRBJ2-7, with 11 positions matching TRBD1. Germline V gene sequence: CDR1 GTSNPN, CDR2 SVGIG (reference sequence). The CDR3 runs 15 residues. Here the CDR3 reads CAWSGRRGQGAEQYF. DNA of the CDR3: TGTGCCTGGAGTGGCCGCCGTGGACAGGGGGCTGAGCAATACTTC.

The rearrangement uses TRBV10-3 and TRBJ2-2, with 8 bases that match TRBD1. Losses at the gene ends were 4 bases for V and 5 bases for J; bases not matched to a gene: 3. The CDR3 is made up of 14 amino acids. CDR1 and CDR2 (germline): ENHRY, SYGVKD. This CDR3 reads CAISGDRWTGELFF. The DNA for the CDR3 is TGTGCCATCAGTGGGGACAGGTGGACCGGGGAGCTGTTTTTT.

V gene TRBV29-1 combines with J gene TRBJ2-5; no clear D gene. CDR3 length equals 14 residues. Germline V lookup: CDR1 SQVTM, CDR2 ANQGSEA. V dropped 3 bases and J dropped 0 bases, with 11 bases sitting between them. The chain's CDR3 is CSVDPGRNQETQYF. As DNA, the CDR3 is TGCAGCGTTGATCCTGGCAGAAACCAAGAGACCCAGTACTTC.

The chain uses TRBV29-1 and TRBJ2-7, with 10 positions matching TRBD1. Germline CDR1 SQVTM, CDR2 ANQGSEA. This CDR3 spans 13 amino acids. V shed 6 bases and J 1 base; nucleotides not matched to a gene: 3. Here the CDR3 DNA reads TGCAGCGTCGGGACAGGGGAATCCTACGAGCAGTACTTC. Its translation is CSVGTGESYEQYF.

V usage is TRBV11-1 and J usage is TRBJ2-7; D gene unclear. Between the trimmed V and J ends, which lost 2 bases and 5 bases, there was a span of 10 bases. The CDR3 is 13 amino acids. Germline values: CDR1 SGHAT, CDR2 FQDESV (reference sequence). The CDR3 loop is CASSLSLADEQYF. CDR3 sequence (DNA): TGTGCCAGCAGCTTATCACTCGCGGACGAGCAGTACTTC. Looking up the rest from reference TRBV11-1 and TRBJ2-7 gives the full variable domain: EAEVAQSPRYKITEKSQAVAFWCDPISGHATLYWYRQILGQGPELLVQFQDESVVDDSQLPKDRFSAERLKGVDSTLKIQPAELGDSAMYLCASSLSLADEQYFGPGTRLTVT.

The genes are TRBV6-6 and TRBJ2-2; TRBD1 matches 9 bases. CDR1 and CDR2 (germline): MNHNY, SVGAGI (reference sequence). Trimming at V came to 7 bases and at J to 6 bases, leaving 9 bases not matched to a gene. There are 15 residues in the CDR3. The CDR3 DNA reads TGTGCCAGCACCCGGGACAGGGCTGACCCCGGGGAGCTGTTTTTT. Translating it yields CASTRDRADPGELFF.

This chain uses TRBV6-1 with TRBJ2-7; maybe TRBD2 (6 bases). The CDR3 loop spans 14 amino acids. Germline assignment: CDR1 MNHNS and CDR2 SASEGT. V was pared by 2 bases and J by 1 base, with 9 bases between. This chain's CDR3 is CASSEIAASYEQYF. DNA of the CDR3: TGTGCCAGCAGTGAAATAGCGGCTTCCTACGAGCAGTACTTC.

The gene calls are TRBV3-1 (or the pseudogene TRBV3-2) and TRBJ2-7, with 7 bases that match TRBD2. The CDR3 is 15 amino acids. Germline loops: CDR1 LGHDT, CDR2 YNNKEL (reference sequence). The V segment lost 4 bases and the J segment 1 base; nucleotides outside the gene matches: 7. DNA for the CDR3: TGTGCCAGCAGCCCCAGTTGGGGGGGGTCCTACGAGCAGTACTTC. It specifies CASSPSWGGSYEQYF.

The rearrangement uses TRBV6-5 and TRBJ1-1; D is unresolved. There are 13 residues in the CDR3. V was clipped by 0 bases and J by 11 bases, with 13 bases between them. CDR1 and CDR2 from the germline V gene are MNHEY and SVGAGI. The CDR3 spells CASSYSAGFGAFF. In DNA, the CDR3 is TGTGCCAGCAGTTACTCGGCGGGCTTCGGGGCTTTCTTT.

This chain uses TRBV7-8 with TRBJ2-7; D is uncertain. The CDR3 length is 11 residues. Trimming pared 3 bases from V and 7 bases from J, leaving 7 bases between. CDR1 is SGHVS, CDR2 FQNEAQ, per germline. CDR3 DNA sequence: TGTGCCAGCAGCTTCCTAGAAGAGCAGTACTTC. Its protein product is CASSFLEEQYF. Full variable domain (remainder filled in from reference TRBV7-8 and TRBJ2-7): GAGVSQSPRYKVAKRGQDVALRCDPISGHVSLFWYQQALGQGPEFLTYFQNEAQLDKSGLPSDRFFAERPEGSVSTLKIQRTQQEDSAVYLCASSFLEEQYFGPGTRLTVT.

The chain combines TRBV7-2 with TRBJ2-7, with 10 nucleotides matching TRBD1. Germline CDR1 is SGHTA and CDR2 is FQGNSA. V lost 1 base and J lost 1; bases outside the gene matches: 4. The CDR3 length is 16 residues. The CDR3 sequence is CASSLGWTGGSYEQYF. In nucleotides, the CDR3 is TGTGCCAGCAGCTTAGGTTGGACAGGGGGATCCTACGAGCAGTACTTC.

This chain uses TRBV19 with TRBJ2-2; D may be TRBD2 (5 bases). V was shortened by 3 bases and J by 7 bases, with 15 bases between the two germline ends. In germline, CDR1 is LNHDA, CDR2 SQIVND (reference sequence). The CDR3 spans 15 residues. CDR3 in DNA: TGTGCCAGTAGTATCTCTCGGCCTCGGGGCGGGGAGCTGTTTTTT. Protein product: CASSISRPRGGELFF.

This clone was recorded only once. The chain combines TRBV23-1 with TRBJ1-4; TRBD1 agrees at 11 bases. TRBV23-1 is an open reading frame, and its role is uncertain. This CDR3 has 20 residues. V was clipped by 4 bases and J by 0 bases; unmatched bases: 13. The CDR3 spells CASSRQGPGQGGTTNEKLFF. The CDR3 DNA reads as TGCGCCAGCAGTCGCCAAGGTCCGGGACAGGGGGGAACAACTAATGAAAAACTGTTTTTT.

This chain links TRBV11-2 with TRBJ2-1; 9 nucleotides match TRBD2. V shed 1 base, J shed 4 bases, and the junction held 2 bases outside the gene matches. Germline values: CDR1 SGHAT, CDR2 FQNNGV. There are 15 residues in the CDR3. In nucleotides, the CDR3 is TGTGCCAGCAGCTTAGCACTAGCGGGTTACAATGAGCAGTTCTTC. This sequence encodes CASSLALAGYNEQFF.

The chain couples TRBV28 to TRBJ2-7; tentative D call: TRBD1 (6 bases). This CDR3 is built from 15 residues. The V gene's germline CDR1 is MDHEN and CDR2 SYDVKM. The ends were cut back, 1 base at V and 2 bases at J, with 12 bases in the middle. The DNA for the CDR3 is TGTGCCAGCAGTTTATTCTCGACAGGTACCTACGAGCAGTACTTC. Amino acids: CASSLFSTGTYEQYF.

The V gene is TRBV7-2, the J gene TRBJ2-7; D may be TRBD1 (6 bases). The V gene lost 0 bases and the J gene lost 1 base, with 7 bases spanning the gap. The CDR3 contains 14 residues. CDR1 SGHTA and CDR2 FQGNSA come from the germline V gene. In DNA, the CDR3 is TGTGCCAGCAGCTTAGCCGGACAGTCCTACGAGCAGTACTTC. This translates into CASSLAGQSYEQYF.

The chain joins TRBV6-4 to TRBJ2-2; TRBD1 might be the D (6 bases). The CDR3 totals 14 residues. V was shortened by 2 bases and J by 6 bases, with 10 bases between the two germline ends. Germline V gene lookup returns CDR1 MRHNA and CDR2 SNTAGT. Here the CDR3 reads CASSDLRGPGELFF. CDR3 nucleotides: TGTGCCAGCAGTGACCTCAGGGGCCCCGGGGAGCTGTTTTTT.

V usage is TRBV27 and J usage is TRBJ1-4, with no clear D. The CDR3 length is 14 residues. Trimming left V 1 base short and J 1 base short, with 4 bases between. Germline CDR1 is MNHEY and CDR2 is SMNVEV (reference sequence). The CDR3 nucleotides are TGTGCCAGCAGTTTATACGGAACTAATGAAAAACTGTTTTTT. This sequence encodes CASSLYGTNEKLFF.

This clone appeared a single time. At the DNA level, this CDR3 is encoded by other sequences in the same sample as well. V gene TRBV5-1 combines with J gene TRBJ2-5, with D perhaps TRBD1 (5 bases). V was trimmed by 1 base and J by 2 bases, leaving 9 bases between them. The CDR3 extends over 14 amino acids. CDR1 and CDR2 from the germline V gene are SGHRS and YFSETQ. The CDR3 sequence: CASSLLTAQETQYF. CDR3 nucleotides: TGCGCCAGCAGCTTGTTGACAGCACAAGAGACCCAGTACTTC.

V usage is TRBV18 and J usage is TRBJ2-1; 8 bases match TRBD2. Per the germline V gene, CDR1 is KGHSH and CDR2 is LQKENI. The CDR3 sequence is 15 residues long. After removal of 4 bases from V and 6 bases from J, the junction contained 8 bases not matched to a gene. The CDR3 region has the DNA TGTGCCAGCTCACGTGACGGGAGGGGAGGCAATGAGCAGTTCTTC. Residues: CASSRDGRGGNEQFF.